This T cell receptor beta chain was found in a study of cytomegalovirus exposure and HLA in healthy donors. The CDR3 consists of 14 residues. The germline V gene encodes CDR1 GTSNPN and CDR2 SVGIG (reference sequence). Details on this clone: The junction shows a germline mismatch at one end, possibly a read error.

The PCR was carried out with 60 Vbeta primers and 13 Jbeta primers. Clones were read by immunoSEQ multiplex PCR, and TCRdb kept only the in-frame ones, dropping some. The table has over 100,000 clones, about 70% seen once. The specimen was PBMCs. The V and J genes are TRBV30 and TRBJ1-5, with 7 bases aligning to TRBD1. The receptor was derived from a woman aged 25 to 39 in good health and CMV-seronegative. The CDR3 reads CAWSVHRGKQPQHF. Here the CDR3 DNA reads TGTGCCTGGAGTGTCCACAGGGGCAAGCAGCCCCAGCATTTT.